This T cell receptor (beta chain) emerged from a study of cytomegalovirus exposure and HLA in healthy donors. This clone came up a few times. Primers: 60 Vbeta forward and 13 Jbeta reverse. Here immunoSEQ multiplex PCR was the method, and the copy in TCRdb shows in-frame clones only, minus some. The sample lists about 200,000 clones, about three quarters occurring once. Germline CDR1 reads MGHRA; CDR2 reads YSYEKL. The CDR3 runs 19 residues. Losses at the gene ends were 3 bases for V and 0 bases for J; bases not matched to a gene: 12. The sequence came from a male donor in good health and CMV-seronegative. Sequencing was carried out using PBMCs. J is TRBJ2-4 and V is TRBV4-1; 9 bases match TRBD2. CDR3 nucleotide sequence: TGCGCCAGCAGCCACCAAGGGGTTGTAGCGGGGGTAGCCAAAAACATTCAGTACTTC. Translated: CASSHQGVVAGVAKNIQYF.